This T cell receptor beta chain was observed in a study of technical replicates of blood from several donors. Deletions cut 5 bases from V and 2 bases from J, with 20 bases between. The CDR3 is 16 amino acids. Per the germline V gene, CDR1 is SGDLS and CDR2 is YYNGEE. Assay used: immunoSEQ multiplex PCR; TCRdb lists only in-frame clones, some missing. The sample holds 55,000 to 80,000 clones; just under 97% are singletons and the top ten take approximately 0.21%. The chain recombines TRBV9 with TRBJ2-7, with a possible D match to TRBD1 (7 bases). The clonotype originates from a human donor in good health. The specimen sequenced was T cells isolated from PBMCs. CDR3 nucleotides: TGTGCCAGCAGAAGATCTACAGGGGACTGGGCCTACGAGCAGTACTTC. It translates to CASRRSTGDWAYEQYF.